One T cell receptor beta chain is described in this entry. Original data processing: Amplification of reference gene primers was used by the study to estimate nucleated cell counts. Profiled with immunoSEQ multiplex PCR; TCRdb holds only in-frame clones, not every one. Clone size and V and J calls were adopted from that table, with D and trimming inferred from the DNA. The top ten hold 3% to 3.5% of the sample, which has some 260,000 clones, about 68% seen once. The V end lost 5 bases, the J end lost 5 bases, and 18 bases lay between the germline ends. CDR1 is SEHNR and CDR2 is FQNEAQ in the germline V gene (reference sequence). The CDR3 runs to 15 residues. This sample stems from a study of blood T cell repertoires in COVID-19. Study-level information: The study drew acute and convalescent COVID-19 samples from the United States, Italy and Spain. From T cells, B-cell-depleted T cells, or PBMCs came the material, which was cDNA or gDNA.

Source material: peripheral blood. The receptor comes from a woman over 75 with acute or convalescent COVID-19. The chain carries TRBV7-9 and TRBJ1-1, with a weak D call TRBD1 (5 bases). CDR3 bases: TGTGCCAGCAGCCCGGGGGTTGGTGGATCGACTGAAGCTTTCTTT. This codes for CASSPGVGGSTEAFF.